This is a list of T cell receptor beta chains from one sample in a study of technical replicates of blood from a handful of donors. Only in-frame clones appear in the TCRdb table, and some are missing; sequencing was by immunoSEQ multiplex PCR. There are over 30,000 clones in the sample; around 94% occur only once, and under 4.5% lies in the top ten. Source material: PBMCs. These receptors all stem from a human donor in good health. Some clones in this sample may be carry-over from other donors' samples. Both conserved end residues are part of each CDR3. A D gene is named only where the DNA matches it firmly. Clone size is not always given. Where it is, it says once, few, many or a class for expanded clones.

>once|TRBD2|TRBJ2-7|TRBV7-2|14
CASSFGSGRGEQYF
TGTGCCAGCAGCTTCGGGAGTGGGAGGGGTGAGCAGTACTTC
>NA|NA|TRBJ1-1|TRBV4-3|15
CASSRVPSVRTEAFF
TGCGCCAGCAGCCGGGTGCCGAGTGTGCGGACTGAAGCTTTCTTT
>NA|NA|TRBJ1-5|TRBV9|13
CASSKLQNQPQHF
TGTGCCAGCAGCAAGCTCCAAAATCAGCCCCAGCATTTT
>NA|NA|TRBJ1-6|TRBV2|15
CASGEQGLNNSPLHF
TGTGCCAGCGGCGAACAGGGTTTGAATAATTCACCCCTCCACTTT
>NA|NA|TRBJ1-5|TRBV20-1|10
CSVQGAPQHF
TGCAGTGTTCAGGGTGCGCCCCAGCATTTT
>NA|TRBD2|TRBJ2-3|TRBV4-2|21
CASSPKGTSGRVNLGADTQYF
TGTGCCAGCAGCCCCAAGGGGACTAGCGGGAGGGTAAATCTCGGCGCAGATACGCAGTATTTT
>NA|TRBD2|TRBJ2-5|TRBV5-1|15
CASTMTSGSQETQYF
TGCGCCAGCACCATGACTAGCGGAAGTCAAGAGACCCAGTACTTC
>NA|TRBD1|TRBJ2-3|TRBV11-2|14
CASSSPRQGKTQYF
TGTGCCAGCAGCTCACCCAGACAGGGCAAAACGCAGTATTTT
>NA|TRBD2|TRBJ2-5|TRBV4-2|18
CASSQDGGGTSVAWAQYF
TGTGCCAGCAGCCAAGATGGAGGAGGGACTAGCGTCGCATGGGCCCAGTACTTC
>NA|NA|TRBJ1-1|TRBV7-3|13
CASSLFRGAQAFF
TGTGCCAGCAGCTTATTTCGTGGGGCACAAGCTTTCTTT
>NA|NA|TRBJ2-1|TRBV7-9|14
CASSLAPRRNEQFF
TGTGCCAGCAGCTTAGCCCCAAGGAGGAATGAGCAGTTCTTC
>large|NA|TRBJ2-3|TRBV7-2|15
CASSLWGGITDTQYF
TGTGCCAGCAGCTTATGGGGCGGGATAACAGATACGCAGTATTTT
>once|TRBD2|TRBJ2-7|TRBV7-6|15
CASSPSGLAGYEQYF
TGTGCCAGCAGCCCCTCCGGACTAGCGGGCTACGAGCAGTACTTC
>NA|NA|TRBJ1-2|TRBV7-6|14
CASSAQEWGGGYTF
TGTGCCAGCAGCGCTCAGGAGTGGGGGGGAGGCTACACCTTC
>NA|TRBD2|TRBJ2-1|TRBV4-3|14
CASRVGREYNEQFF
TGCGCCAGCAGGGTGGGGCGGGAGTATAATGAGCAGTTCTTC
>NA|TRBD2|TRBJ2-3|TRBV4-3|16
CASSPLAGGRADTQYF
TGCGCCAGCAGCCCACTAGCGGGAGGGAGGGCAGATACGCAGTATTTT
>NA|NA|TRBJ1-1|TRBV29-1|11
CSVAGVTEAFF
TGCAGCGTTGCAGGGGTTACTGAAGCTTTCTTT
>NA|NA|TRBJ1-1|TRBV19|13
CASSGQPNTEAFF
TGTGCCAGTAGTGGACAGCCGAACACTGAAGCTTTCTTT
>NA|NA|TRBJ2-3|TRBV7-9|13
CASSLATADTQYF
TGTGCCAGCAGCTTAGCCACAGCAGATACGCAGTATTTT
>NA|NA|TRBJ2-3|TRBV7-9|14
CASSLDDSSDTQYF
TGTGCCAGCAGCCTAGATGACTCGTCAGATACGCAGTATTTT
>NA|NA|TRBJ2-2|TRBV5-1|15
CASSLRTANTGELFF
TGCGCCAGCAGCCTAAGGACAGCTAACACCGGGGAGCTGTTTTTT
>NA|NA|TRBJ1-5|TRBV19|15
CASSIPRAYNQPQHF
TGTGCCAGTAGTATACCCAGGGCTTACAATCAGCCCCAGCATTTT
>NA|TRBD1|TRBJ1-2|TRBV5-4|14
CASSRLDRGYGYTF
TGTGCCAGCAGCAGACTCGACAGGGGCTATGGCTACACCTTC
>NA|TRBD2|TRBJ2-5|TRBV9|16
CASSVIPGTTVGAQYF
TGTGCCAGCAGCGTGATACCCGGGACTACCGTCGGAGCCCAGTACTTC
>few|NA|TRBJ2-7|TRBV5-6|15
CASSSGPSGYYEQYF
TGTGCCAGCAGCTCCGGGCCCTCAGGGTATTACGAGCAGTACTTC
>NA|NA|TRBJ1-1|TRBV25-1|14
CASSEYRGDTEAFF
TGTGCCAGCAGTGAATACCGGGGGGACACTGAAGCTTTCTTT
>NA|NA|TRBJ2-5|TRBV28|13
CASSSGTMGTQYF
TGTGCCAGCAGTTCGGGAACGATGGGGACCCAGTACTTC
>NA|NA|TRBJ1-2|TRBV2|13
CASSARQKYGYTF
TGTGCCAGCAGTGCGCGGCAGAAGTATGGCTACACCTTC
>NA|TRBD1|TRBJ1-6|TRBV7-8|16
CASSGRDRGYNSPLHF
TGTGCCAGCAGCGGCCGGGACAGGGGCTATAATTCACCCCTCCACTTT
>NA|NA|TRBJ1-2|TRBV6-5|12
CASRQFNWGYTF
TGTGCCAGCCGACAGTTTAACTGGGGCTACACCTTC
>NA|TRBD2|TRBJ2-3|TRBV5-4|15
CASTYGLAGTDTQYF
TGTGCCAGCACCTACGGACTAGCGGGCACAGATACGCAGTATTTT
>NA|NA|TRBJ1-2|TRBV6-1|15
CASSERGTYSYGYTF
TGTGCCAGCAGTGAAAGGGGGACCTATAGCTATGGCTACACCTTC
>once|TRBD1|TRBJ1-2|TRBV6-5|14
CASSSPTGTYGYTF
TGTGCCAGCAGTTCGCCGACAGGGACCTATGGCTACACCTTC
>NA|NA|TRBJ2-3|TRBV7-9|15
CASSPDYRKTDTQYF
TGTGCCAGCAGCCCGGACTACCGAAAAACAGATACGCAGTATTTT
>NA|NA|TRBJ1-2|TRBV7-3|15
CASSPAGGRAYGYTF
TGTGCCAGCAGCCCAGCGGGGGGTCGGGCCTATGGCTACACCTTC
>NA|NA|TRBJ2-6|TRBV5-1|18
CASSLVGAQASGANVLTF
TGCGCCAGCAGCTTGGTAGGGGCCCAGGCCTCTGGGGCCAACGTCCTGACTTTC
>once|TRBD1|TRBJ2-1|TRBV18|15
CASSQGTGIRNEQFF
TGTGCCAGCTCGCAAGGGACAGGGATCCGCAATGAGCAGTTCTTC
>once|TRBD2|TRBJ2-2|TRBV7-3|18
CASSPPGLAGTNTGELFF
TGTGCCAGCAGCCCGCCGGGACTAGCGGGGACGAACACCGGGGAGCTGTTTTTT
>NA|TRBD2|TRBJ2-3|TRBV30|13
CAWTSGSTDTQYF
TGTGCCTGGACTAGCGGGAGCACAGATACGCAGTATTTT
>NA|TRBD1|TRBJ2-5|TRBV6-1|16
CASSEATGSGQETQYF
TGTGCCAGCAGTGAAGCGACAGGGAGTGGCCAAGAGACCCAGTACTTC
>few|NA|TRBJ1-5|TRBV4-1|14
CASSQDHSNQPQHF
TGCGCCAGCAGCCAAGATCATAGCAATCAGCCCCAGCATTTT
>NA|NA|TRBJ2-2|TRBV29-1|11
CSAVTDRGLFF
TGCAGCGCTGTGACAGACCGTGGGCTGTTTTTT